What follows are 31 T cell receptor beta chains derived from one specimen sequenced in a study of breast tumors, draining lymph nodes, adjacent tissues. TCRdb reprocessed the multiplex PCR reads via MiXCR and lists one record per CDR3 protein. The table includes about 15,000 distinct CDR3 sequences, 52% detected once. The material sequenced was tumor-adjacent breast tissue. Receptor source: a female donor with breast cancer. Some clones in this sample may be carry-over from other donors' samples.

Many counts were recorded for this clonotype. The chain links TRBV27 to TRBJ1-6; D is ambiguous. With 2 bases removed from V and 0 bases from J, the gap between germline ends came to 11 bases. Germline V gene sequence: CDR1 MNHEY, CDR2 SMNVEV (reference sequence). The CDR3 length is 17 residues. Here the CDR3 DNA reads TGTGCCAGCAGTTTAGACCGGGCGAGCTCCTATAATTCACCCCTCCACTTT. Translation: CASSLDRASSYNSPLHF.

The CDR3 DNA follows: TGCAGTGCTCACTCACTAGCGGGAGCAACAGATACGCAGTTCTTC. Its translation is CSAHSLAGATDTQFF. This rearrangement joins TRBV20-1 to TRBJ2-1, with 11 bases identical to TRBD2. This CDR3 comprises 15 residues. The V gene's germline CDR1 is DFQATT and CDR2 SNEGSKA (reference sequence). The V and J ends lost 5 bases and 12 bases, in that order; junction bases with no gene match: 15.

This clonotype has at least ten counts. The chain is built from TRBV5-5 and TRBJ2-2, with no clear D. Germline CDR1 reads SGHKS; CDR2 reads YYEKEE (reference sequence). The CDR3 has 15 amino acids. Trimming cost V 6 bases and J 5 bases, with 17 bases left between them. The CDR3 bases are TGTGCCAGCATTGAGACTCTCGTAGGGACCGGGGAGCTGTTTTTT. It codes for CASIETLVGTGELFF.

The table lists this clonotype with a few counts. This clone may be a read error of a much larger clone one base away. The chain joins TRBV5-5 to TRBJ1-1; D is unclear. From germline, CDR1 is SGHKS and CDR2 YYEKEE (reference sequence). The CDR3 sequence is 13 residues long. Deletions cut 0 bases from V and 4 bases from J, with 7 bases between. CDR3: CASSLDLTTEAFF. The CDR3, as DNA: TGTGCCAGCAGCTTGGACTTGACCACTGAAGCTTTCTTT.

This clonotype was observed a single time. V usage is TRBV7-2 and J usage is TRBJ2-1, with D hard to call. CDR1 SGHTA and CDR2 FQGNSA come from the germline V gene. There are 11 residues in the CDR3. The germline V and J ends were trimmed by 1 base and 15 bases, with 10 bases remaining between them. The CDR3 is CASSLGVLPFF. The DNA for the CDR3 is TGTGCCAGCAGCTTAGGGGTACTCCCGTTCTTC.

The CDR3 nucleotides are TGCGCCAGCAGCCTACAGGGTATGGGCTACACCTTC. Translated, it gives CASSLQGMGYTF. The V gene is TRBV5-1, the J gene TRBJ1-2, with D possibly matching TRBD1 (6 bases). Trimming shortened V by 4 bases and J by 8 bases, and 12 bases separated the two germline ends. The CDR3 consists of 12 residues. The germline gives CDR1 SGHRS, CDR2 YFSETQ. Full variable domain (missing parts from reference TRBV5-1 and TRBJ1-2): KAGVTQTPRYLIKTRGQQVTLSCSPISGHRSVSWYQQTPGQGLQFLFEYFSETQRNKGNFPGRFSGRQFSNSRSEMNVSTLELGDSALYLCASSLQGMGYTFGSGTRLTVV.

Concerning this clonotype itself: At one end, the junction sequence differs from germline, possibly due to a read error. This chain joins TRBV2 and TRBJ1-6, with a possible D match to TRBD1 (5 bases). Looked up from germline, CDR1 is SNHLY and CDR2 is FYNNEI. The CDR3 length is 13 residues. CDR3: CASSGDPNFPPHF. As DNA, the CDR3 is TGTGCCAGCAGTGGGGACCCGAATTTCCCCCCCCACTTT.

This clonotype was picked up many times. V usage is TRBV6-5 and J usage is TRBJ1-1, with D perhaps matching TRBD1 (5 bases). Looked up from germline, CDR1 is MNHEY and CDR2 is SVGAGI. The CDR3 spans 13 residues. The V gene lost 4 bases and the J gene lost 3 bases, with 9 bases spanning the gap. The DNA for the CDR3 is TGTGCCAGCAGTTCCGACAGTGACACTGAAGCTTTCTTT. Protein product: CASSSDSDTEAFF.

Ten or more counts support this clonotype. The chain joins TRBV7-2 to TRBJ2-1; D unclear. The CDR3 runs 15 residues. V shed 1 base and J shed 4 bases, with 11 bases lying between them. CDR1 and CDR2 from the germline V gene are SGHTA and FQGNSA. The CDR3: CASSLVFTPYNEQFF. The CDR3 nucleotides are TGTGCCAGCAGCTTAGTCTTCACCCCTTACAATGAGCAGTTCTTC.

This clonotype was recorded many times. The gene calls are TRBV6-4 and TRBJ1-1; weak D call: TRBD1 (5 bases). V was trimmed by 6 bases and J by 1 base, leaving 12 bases between them. In germline, CDR1 is MRHNA, CDR2 SNTAGT. This CDR3 comprises 14 residues. CDR3 sequence: CASRPGTANTEAFF. The CDR3, as DNA: TGTGCCAGCAGACCGGGGACGGCGAACACTGAAGCTTTCTTT.

A remark on this clonotype: The conserved phenylalanine or tryptophan is not found at the CDR3 terminus, so this likely reflects a read error. The J gene is TRBJ2-7, the V gene TRBV13; D possibly corresponds to TRBD2 (5 bases). Trimming cost V 5 bases and J 2 bases, with 13 bases left between them. The germline V gene encodes CDR1 PRHDT and CDR2 FYEKMQ (reference sequence). The CDR3 totals 14 residues. The CDR3 spells CASSQHMGAYEQYL. The CDR3 DNA is TGTGCCAGCAGCCAGCACATGGGAGCCTACGAGCAGTACCTC.

This chain connects TRBV9 to TRBJ2-3; 15 nucleotides agree with TRBD2. Germline V gene sequence: CDR1 SGDLS, CDR2 YYNGEE. The CDR3 is made up of 17 amino acids. Unmatched junction bases numbered 8, after V lost 3 bases and J lost 6 bases. The CDR3 nucleotides are TGTGCCAGCAGCGCAACCGGGACTAGCGGGAGGTCGGATACGCAGTATTTT. Its translation is CASSATGTSGRSDTQYF.

The chain uses TRBV6-2 or TRBV6-3 and TRBJ2-7; 9 bases align to TRBD1. J was trimmed by 4 bases and V by 6 bases; bases with no gene match: 7. The CDR3 length is 14 residues. Per germline, CDR1 MNHEY and CDR2 SVGEGT. The CDR3 DNA reads as TGTGCCAGCAGCAACCGGGGACAGGGTTACGAGCAGTACTTC. It codes for CASSNRGQGYEQYF.

The chain employs TRBV20-1 and TRBJ1-2; TRBD1 is a possible D gene (6 bases). Trimming cost V 4 bases and J 4 bases, with 10 bases left between them. The CDR3 totals 12 residues. Germline V lookup: CDR1 DFQATT, CDR2 SNEGSKA (reference sequence). Written as DNA, the CDR3 is TGCAGTGCTAACAGGGAGGGCTATGGCTACACCTTC. Amino acids: CSANREGYGYTF.

The V gene is TRBV25-1, the J gene TRBJ1-6; no clear D. The CDR3 has 11 amino acids. The V end lost 3 bases, the J end lost 17 bases, and 11 bases lay between the germline ends. Germline V gives CDR1 MGHDK, CDR2 SYGVNS. The CDR3: CASSDGPRFHF. CDR3 DNA: TGTGCCAGCAGTGATGGACCGAGATTCCACTTT.

DNA for the CDR3: TGTGCCAGCAACAACAGGGACCGGCGCTCTCAAGAGACCCAGTACTTC. This translates into CASNNRDRRSQETQYF. The J gene is TRBJ2-5, the V gene TRBV7-9, with D perhaps matching TRBD1 (6 bases). Trimming took off 7 bases at V and 2 bases at J, with 20 bases between the two ends. Germline V CDR1 and CDR2: SEHNR, FQNEAQ (reference sequence). This CDR3 has 16 residues.

The chain joins TRBV9 to TRBJ2-1, with 9 bases fitting TRBD2. Trimming at V came to 3 bases and at J to 7 bases, leaving 11 bases not matched to a gene. The length of the CDR3 is 16 residues. The germline CDR1 and CDR2 sequences are SGDLS and YYNGEE. CDR3 nucleotides: TGTGCCAGCAGCGCACGAGCTAGCGGGGTCCAGAATGAGCAGTTCTTC. Protein sequence: CASSARASGVQNEQFF.

The rearrangement joins TRBV20-1 to TRBJ2-7; 10 nucleotides match TRBD2. CDR3 length: 14 amino acids. V shed 3 bases and J 5 bases; nucleotides not matched to a gene: 7. Germline V CDR1 and CDR2: DFQATT, SNEGSKA (reference sequence). Here the CDR3 reads CSASASGSLNEQYF. DNA for the CDR3: TGCAGTGCTAGTGCTAGCGGGAGTCTTAACGAGCAGTACTTC.

The V and J genes are TRBV6-1 and TRBJ2-1; no definite D call. This CDR3 has 13 residues. Trimming removed 1 base from V and 10 bases from J, with 11 bases in between. Per the germline V gene, CDR1 is MNHNS and CDR2 is SASEGT. As DNA, the CDR3 is TGTGCCAGCAGTGAAGTTGCGTACGACGAGCAGTTCTTC. Amino acid sequence: CASSEVAYDEQFF.

The chain has TRBV10-2 and TRBJ2-7; no definite D call. With 0 bases removed from V and 3 bases from J, the gap between germline ends came to 3 bases. Germline V CDR1 and CDR2: WSHSY, SAAADI. The CDR3 loop spans 12 amino acids. The CDR3 DNA is TGCGCCAGCAGTGAGTCCGTCTACGAGCAGTACTTC. It yields the protein CASSESVYEQYF.

The chain employs TRBV20-1 and TRBJ1-2; D call uncertain. V lost 3 bases to trimming and J lost 3 bases, with 8 bases between them. Germline loops: CDR1 DFQATT, CDR2 SNEGSKA (reference sequence). The CDR3 sequence is 12 residues long. This chain's CDR3 is CSASEFYYGYTF. CDR3 sequence (DNA): TGCAGTGCTAGCGAGTTCTACTATGGCTACACCTTC.

The rearrangement links TRBV6-2 or TRBV6-3 to TRBJ2-5, with a tentative D call TRBD2 (5 bases). Germline V lookup: CDR1 MNHEY, CDR2 SVGEGT. This CDR3 is 13 amino acids long. V gave up 8 bases and J gave up 2 bases, with 12 bases separating them. The CDR3 sequence is CASRPGGQETQYF. The CDR3 bases are TGTGCCAGCCGCCCCGGCGGGCAAGAGACCCAGTACTTC.

CDR3 DNA: TGTGCCAGAAGGGCGCCCGCGCACACCGGGGAGCTGTTTTTT. This encodes CARRAPAHTGELFF. The chain combines TRBV2 with TRBJ2-2, with unresolved D. Trimming stripped 9 bases from V and 3 bases from J, with 14 bases between. In germline, CDR1 is SNHLY, CDR2 FYNNEI. The CDR3 is 14 amino acids. Full variable domain (rest looked up from reference TRBV2 and TRBJ2-2): EPEVTQTPSHQVTQMGQEVILRCVPISNHLYFYWYRQILGQKVEFLVSFYNNEISEKSEIFDDQFSVERPDGSNFTLKIRSTKLEDSAMYFCARRAPAHTGELFFGEGSRLTVL.

V gene TRBV7-9 combines with J gene TRBJ2-1, with D uncertain. This CDR3 contains 13 residues. In germline, CDR1 is SEHNR, CDR2 FQNEAQ (reference sequence). Trimming took off 1 base at V and 6 bases at J, with 7 bases between the two ends. CDR3: CASSLGPVNEQFF. The CDR3 bases are TGTGCCAGCAGCTTAGGACCCGTCAATGAGCAGTTCTTC.

The rearrangement joins TRBV25-1 to TRBJ1-6, with TRBD1 matching 12 bases. Germline loops: CDR1 MGHDK, CDR2 SYGVNS. V lost 6 bases and J lost 7; bases outside the gene matches: 7. The length of the CDR3 is 16 residues. The CDR3 reads CASRGTGGALNSPLHF. CDR3 coding DNA: TGTGCCAGCAGGGGGACAGGGGGCGCGTTGAATTCACCCCTCCACTTT.

The chain is built from TRBV7-9 and TRBJ2-3; 14 nucleotides agree with TRBD2. V lost 5 bases to trimming and J lost 3 bases; unmatched junction nucleotides: 4. There are 16 residues in the CDR3. Germline CDR1 and CDR2: SEHNR and FQNEAQ (reference sequence). CDR3 sequence reads: CASSGTSGRGTDTQYF. The CDR3 coding sequence is TGTGCCAGCAGCGGGACTAGCGGGAGAGGGACAGATACGCAGTATTTT.

The J gene is TRBJ1-2, the V gene TRBV25-1, with 7 nucleotides matching TRBD1. Germline values: CDR1 MGHDK, CDR2 SYGVNS. V was pared by 6 bases and J by 2 bases, with 3 bases of the junction left unmatched. This CDR3 is 13 amino acids long. The CDR3 loop reads CASSGQANYGYTF. The CDR3 DNA reads TGTGCCAGCAGCGGACAGGCCAACTATGGCTACACCTTC.

This clonotype was observed at least ten times. The chain has TRBV6-1 and TRBJ2-7, with 10 bases lining up with TRBD1. Germline V gene lookup returns CDR1 MNHNS and CDR2 SASEGT. CDR3 length equals 16 residues. The V and J ends lost 4 bases and 4 bases, in that order; junction bases with no gene match: 10. The chain's CDR3 is CASSALRDRGGYEQYF. As DNA, the CDR3 is TGTGCCAGCAGTGCCCTCCGGGACAGGGGTGGGTACGAGCAGTACTTC.

The rearrangement uses TRBV7-9 and TRBJ2-7; D is ambiguous. Germline V CDR1 and CDR2: SEHNR, FQNEAQ (reference sequence). The germline V and J ends were trimmed by 5 bases and 0 bases, with 14 bases remaining between them. The CDR3 spans 15 residues. The CDR3 protein is CASSVIRSPSYEQYF. CDR3 in DNA: TGTGCCAGCAGCGTAATCCGGAGCCCCTCCTACGAGCAGTACTTC. Full variable domain (rest looked up from reference TRBV7-9 and TRBJ2-7): DTGVSQNPRHKITKRGQNVTFRCDPISEHNRLYWYRQTLGQGPEFLTYFQNEAQLEKSRLLSDRFSAERPKGSFSTLEIQRTEQGDSAMYLCASSVIRSPSYEQYFGPGTRLTVT.

Regarding this clonotype: The conserved phenylalanine or tryptophan normally closing the CDR3 is absent here, so this likely arose from a read error. The limits of the CDR3 on the DNA are not certain, so only TCRdb's listed CDR3 is given. This sequence joins TRBV9 and TRBJ2-1; no DNA check was done on the table's D call, TRBD1. Inclusive of both ends, the CDR3 amounts to 13 amino acids. Germline values: CDR1 SGDLS, CDR2 YYNGEE. The CDR3 protein is CASSVDGLEGEFP.

This chain uses TRBV5-4 with TRBJ2-1; 10 bases match TRBD1. The CDR3 is 15 amino acids. V dropped 0 bases and J dropped 6; count of bases not matched to a gene: 3. The germline V gene has CDR1 SGHNT and CDR2 YYREEE (reference sequence). CDR3 protein: CASSLEDRGINEQFF. CDR3 in DNA: TGTGCCAGCAGCTTGGAGGACAGGGGGATCAATGAGCAGTTCTTC.